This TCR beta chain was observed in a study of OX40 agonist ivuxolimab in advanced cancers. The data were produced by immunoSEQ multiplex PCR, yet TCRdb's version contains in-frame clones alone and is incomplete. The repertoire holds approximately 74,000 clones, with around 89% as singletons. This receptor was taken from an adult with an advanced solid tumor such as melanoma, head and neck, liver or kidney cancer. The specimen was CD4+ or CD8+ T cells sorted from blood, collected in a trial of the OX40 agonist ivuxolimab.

CDR3 loop: CASSLGLAVITDTQYF. The CDR3 bases are TGCGCCAGCAGCCTTGGACTAGCGGTTATCACAGATACGCAGTATTTT. The chain employs TRBV4-3 and TRBJ2-3; the match to TRBD2 covers 10 bases. After removal of 4 bases from V and 2 bases from J, the junction contained 6 bases not matched to a gene. The length of the CDR3 is 16 residues. Germline V gene sequence: CDR1 LGHNA, CDR2 YSLEER.